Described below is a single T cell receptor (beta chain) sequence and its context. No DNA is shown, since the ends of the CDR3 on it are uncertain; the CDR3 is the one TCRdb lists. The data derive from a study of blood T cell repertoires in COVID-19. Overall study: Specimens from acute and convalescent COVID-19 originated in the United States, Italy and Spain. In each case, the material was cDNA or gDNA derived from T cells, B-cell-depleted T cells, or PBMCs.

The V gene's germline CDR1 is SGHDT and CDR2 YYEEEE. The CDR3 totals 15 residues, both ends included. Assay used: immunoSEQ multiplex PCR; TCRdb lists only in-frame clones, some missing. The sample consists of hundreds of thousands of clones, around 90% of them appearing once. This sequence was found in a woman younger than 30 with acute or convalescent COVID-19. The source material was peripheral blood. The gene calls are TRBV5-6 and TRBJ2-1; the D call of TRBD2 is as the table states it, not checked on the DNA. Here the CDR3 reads CASSLWGEGTRLSFF.